This passage covers 13 T cell receptor beta chains from one sample sequenced in a study of shared clonotypes between healthy human individuals. The method was immunoSEQ multiplex PCR; TCRdb's version includes in-frame clones alone and lacks a portion of them. The table records a few million clones, under 97% of them present only once. Sequences were obtained from naive CD4+ T cells sorted from blood. Subset described: CD45RA+ positively selected. These receptor sequences come from a man younger than 35 in good health.

This chain connects TRBV5-4 to TRBJ2-7; 13 bases line up with TRBD2. CDR1 and CDR2 from the germline V gene are SGHNT and YYREEE (reference sequence). The CDR3 has 16 amino acids. V gave up 0 bases and J gave up 3 bases; unmatched junction bases: 3. The CDR3 bases are TGTGCCAGCAGCTTGGGGACTAGCGGGAGTTACTACGAGCAGTACTTC. Translating gives CASSLGTSGSYYEQYF.

For this clone: Other DNA sequences in this sample translate to the same CDR3. This chain joins TRBV6-5 and TRBJ2-6; D ambiguous. This CDR3 is 15 amino acids long. V lost 0 bases and J 1 base, leaving 4 bases between the germline ends. Germline values: CDR1 MNHEY, CDR2 SVGAGI. This chain's CDR3 is CASSYSRSGANVLTF. CDR3 bases: TGTGCCAGCAGTTACTCAAGGTCTGGGGCCAACGTCCTGACTTTC.

This clone appeared a single time. The rearrangement uses TRBV19 and TRBJ2-7; 9 bases line up with TRBD2. Germline loops: CDR1 LNHDA, CDR2 SQIVND (reference sequence). The CDR3 loop spans 15 amino acids. The J segment lost 1 base and the V segment lost 4 bases, leaving 5 bases of the junction unmatched. Here the CDR3 reads CASSRVAGESYEQYF. Written as DNA, the CDR3 is TGTGCCAGTAGTAGAGTAGCGGGGGAGTCCTACGAGCAGTACTTC.

This chain links TRBV7-2 with TRBJ2-7; no clear D gene. Germline V lookup: CDR1 SGHTA, CDR2 FQGNSA. The CDR3 spans 13 residues. V was pared by 2 bases and J by 2 bases, with 7 bases between. CDR3 nucleotide sequence: TGTGCCAGCAGCTTAAACAGCCCCTACGAGCAGTACTTC. It is translated as CASSLNSPYEQYF.

This sequence joins TRBV28 and TRBJ1-5; possibly TRBD1 for D (6 bases). V lost 3 bases to trimming and J lost 6 bases, with 12 bases between them. Germline assignment: CDR1 MDHEN and CDR2 SYDVKM. The CDR3 runs 14 residues. CDR3 DNA sequence: TGTGCCAGCAGTTTGCAAGGGGGAAGTCAGCCCCAGCATTTT. The encoded protein is CASSLQGGSQPQHF.

This chain connects TRBV5-6 to TRBJ2-5; 10 bases align to TRBD1. This CDR3 spans 15 amino acids. CDR1 is SGHDT, CDR2 YYEEEE, per germline. V shed 4 bases and J 3 bases; nucleotides not matched to a gene: 6. The CDR3 region has the DNA TGTGCCAGCAGCCGACAGGGGGCGCTGAAAGAGACCCAGTACTTC. It yields the protein CASSRQGALKETQYF.

This rearrangement joins TRBV11-2 to TRBJ1-4; weak D call: TRBD1 (5 bases). Trimming took off 3 bases at V and 16 bases at J, with 18 bases between the two ends. Germline lookup yields CDR1 SGHAT and CDR2 FQNNGV. This CDR3 has 13 amino acids. The CDR3 DNA reads TGTGCCAGCAGCTTTGGGGGTAGGACGACAGCGTTTTTT. Amino acid sequence: CASSFGGRTTAFF.

V gene TRBV7-8 combines with J gene TRBJ1-2, with D unresolved. Germline assignment: CDR1 SGHVS and CDR2 FQNEAQ. Deletions cut 3 bases from V and 3 bases from J, with 17 bases between. This CDR3 has 16 residues. This CDR3 is CASSLRLDPYYYGYTF. CDR3 bases: TGTGCCAGCAGCTTGAGACTCGACCCTTATTACTATGGCTACACCTTC.

The CDR3 sequence: CASSETAYEQYF. The CDR3 DNA sequence: TGTGCCAGCAGTGAAACCGCGTACGAGCAGTACTTC. The chain uses TRBV6-1 and TRBJ2-7; D gene ambiguous. Trimming cost V 2 bases and J 4 bases, with 6 bases left between them. Per the germline V gene, CDR1 is MNHNS and CDR2 is SASEGT. CDR3 length: 12 residues.

This chain uses TRBV27 with TRBJ2-7; 8 bases match TRBD1. The CDR3 covers 15 residues. Germline V gene lookup returns CDR1 MNHEY and CDR2 SMNVEV (reference sequence). The ends lost 4 bases at V and 3 bases at J; junction bases unmatched: 8. The CDR3 DNA is TGTGCCAGCAGTTACCTTATGGACAGGGACTACGAGCAGTACTTC. It yields the protein CASSYLMDRDYEQYF.

The rearrangement uses TRBV30 and TRBJ1-1; possible D gene TRBD1, 5 bases. V was cut by 4 bases and J by 1 base, with 10 bases left in between. The CDR3 is 13 residues long. In germline, CDR1 is GTSNPN, CDR2 SVGIG (reference sequence). CDR3: CAWKGRSNTEAFF. In nucleotides, the CDR3 is TGTGCCTGGAAGGGACGGTCGAACACTGAAGCTTTCTTT.

The V and J genes are TRBV19 and TRBJ1-2, with 10 bases fitting TRBD1. The CDR3 is 15 residues long. With 6 bases clipped from V and 8 bases from J, the junction kept 12 bases outside the gene matches. Germline-derived CDR1 and CDR2 are LNHDA and SQIVND (reference sequence). The CDR3 DNA reads TGTGCCAGTAGAGACACGGGACAGGGGACGGGAGGCTACACCTTC. This sequence encodes CASRDTGQGTGGYTF. The whole variable domain, filled in from reference TRBV19 and TRBJ1-2, reads DGGITQSPKYLFRKEGQNVTLSCEQNLNHDAMYWYRQDPGQGLRLIYYSQIVNDFQKGDIAEGYSVSREKKESFPLTVTSAQKNPTAFYLCASRDTGQGTGGYTFGSGTRLTVV.

The chain carries TRBV10-3 and TRBJ2-1; D possibly matches TRBD1 or TRBD2 (7 bases each). CDR1 is ENHRY and CDR2 is SYGVKD in the germline V gene. V was clipped by 3 bases and J by 7 bases, with 16 bases between them. This CDR3 has 15 amino acids. The CDR3: CAISDSRGGINEQFF. As DNA, the CDR3 is TGTGCCATCAGTGACTCCAGGGGGGGGATTAATGAGCAGTTCTTC.